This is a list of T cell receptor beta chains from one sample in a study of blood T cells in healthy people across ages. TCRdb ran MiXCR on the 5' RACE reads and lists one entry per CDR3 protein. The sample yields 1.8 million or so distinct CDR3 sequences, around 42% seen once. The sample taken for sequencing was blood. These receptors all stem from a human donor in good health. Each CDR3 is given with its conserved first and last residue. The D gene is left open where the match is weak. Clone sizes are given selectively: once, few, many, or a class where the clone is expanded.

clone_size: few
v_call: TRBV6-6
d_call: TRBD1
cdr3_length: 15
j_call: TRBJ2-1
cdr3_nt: TGTGCCAGCAGCCCAGGGACAGGTTATAGGGATGAGCAGTTCTTC
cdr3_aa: CASSPGTGYRDEQFF

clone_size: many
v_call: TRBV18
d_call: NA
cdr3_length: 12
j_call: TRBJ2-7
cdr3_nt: TGTGCCAGCAGCCCAGGAGGTCACGAGCAGTACTTC
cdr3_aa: CASSPGGHEQYF

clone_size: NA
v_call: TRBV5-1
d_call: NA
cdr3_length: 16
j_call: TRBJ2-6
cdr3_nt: TGCGCCAGCAGCTTGGCCGGTTCTCGTGGGACCAACGTCCTGACTTTC
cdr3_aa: CASSLAGSRGTNVLTF

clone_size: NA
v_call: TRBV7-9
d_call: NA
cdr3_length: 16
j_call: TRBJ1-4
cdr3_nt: TGTGCCAGCAGCGCAGCATCCCGTTTGCGGAATGAAAAACTGTTTTTT
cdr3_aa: CASSAASRLRNEKLFF

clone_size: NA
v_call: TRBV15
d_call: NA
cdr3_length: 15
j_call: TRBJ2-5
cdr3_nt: TGTGCCACCAGCAGAGATCTGGGGCAACAAGAGACCCAGTACTTC
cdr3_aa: CATSRDLGQQETQYF

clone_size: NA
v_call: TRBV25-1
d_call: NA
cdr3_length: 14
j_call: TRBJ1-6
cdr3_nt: TGTGCCAGCAACCTTCCGGGTAACAATTCACCCCTCCACTTT
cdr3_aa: CASNLPGNNSPLHF

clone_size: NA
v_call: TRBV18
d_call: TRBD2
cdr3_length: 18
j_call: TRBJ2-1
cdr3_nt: TGTGCCAGCTCACCATTACTAGCGGGGGCCACCTCCGGGCGTGAGCAGTTCTTC
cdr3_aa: CASSPLLAGATSGREQFF

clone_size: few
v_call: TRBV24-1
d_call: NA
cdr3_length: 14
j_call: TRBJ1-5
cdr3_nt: TGTGCCACCAGTGACAAGTTCGAGAATCAGCCCCAGCATTTT
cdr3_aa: CATSDKFENQPQHF

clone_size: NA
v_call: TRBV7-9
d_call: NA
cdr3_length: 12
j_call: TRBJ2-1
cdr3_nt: TGTACCAGCAGCTCAGGAGGGCATGAGCAGTTCTTC
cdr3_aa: CTSSSGGHEQFF

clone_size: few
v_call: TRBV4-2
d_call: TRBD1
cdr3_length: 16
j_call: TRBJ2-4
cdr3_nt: TGTGCCAGCAGCCTCAACGTGGGACAGGGGAAAAACATTCAGTACTTC
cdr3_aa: CASSLNVGQGKNIQYF

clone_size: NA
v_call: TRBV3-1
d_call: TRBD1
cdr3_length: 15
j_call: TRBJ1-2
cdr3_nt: TGTGCCAGCAGCCAAGATCCGACAGGGATCTATGGCCACACCTTC
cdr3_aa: CASSQDPTGIYGHTF

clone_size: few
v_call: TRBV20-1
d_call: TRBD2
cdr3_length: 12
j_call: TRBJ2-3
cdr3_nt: TGCAGTGCTGTCGGGGGGGCAGATACGCAGTATTTT
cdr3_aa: CSAVGGADTQYF

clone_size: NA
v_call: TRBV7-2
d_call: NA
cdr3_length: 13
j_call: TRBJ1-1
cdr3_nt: TGTGCCAGCAGCTTAGCCGTCTGGAGTGAAGCTTTCTTT
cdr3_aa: CASSLAVWSEAFF

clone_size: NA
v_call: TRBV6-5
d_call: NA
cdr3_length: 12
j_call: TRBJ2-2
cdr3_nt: TGTGCCAGCACTCGGGGGCCCGGGGAGCTGTTTTTT
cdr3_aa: CASTRGPGELFF

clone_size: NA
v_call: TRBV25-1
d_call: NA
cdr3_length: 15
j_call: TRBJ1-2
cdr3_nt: TGTGCCAGCAGTGAATTGATGGGCAGGGGCTATGGCTACACCTTC
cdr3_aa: CASSELMGRGYGYTF

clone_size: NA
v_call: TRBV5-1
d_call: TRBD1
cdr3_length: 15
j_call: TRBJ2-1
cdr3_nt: TGCGCCAGCAGCTCTGCCGGGACAGGTCCCAATGAGCAGTTCTTC
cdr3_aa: CASSSAGTGPNEQFF

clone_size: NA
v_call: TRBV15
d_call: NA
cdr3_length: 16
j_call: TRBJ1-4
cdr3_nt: TGTGCCACCAGCAGAGATCTACCTGGACGGAATGAAAAACTGTTTTTT
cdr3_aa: CATSRDLPGRNEKLFF

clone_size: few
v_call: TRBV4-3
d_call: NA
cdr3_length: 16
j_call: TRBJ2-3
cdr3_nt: TGCGCCAGCAGCCAAGATAGGGCAGGGGTAGCAGATACGCAGTATTTT
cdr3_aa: CASSQDRAGVADTQYF

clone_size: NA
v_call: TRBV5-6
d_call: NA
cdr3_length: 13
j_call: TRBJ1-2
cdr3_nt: TGTGCCAGCAGCCACTATGGGGACTATGGCTACACCTTC
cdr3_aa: CASSHYGDYGYTF

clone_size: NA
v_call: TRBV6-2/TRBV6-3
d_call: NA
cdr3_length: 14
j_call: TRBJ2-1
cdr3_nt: TGTGCCAGCAGTCTATTAGGAGAACAAGAGACCCAGTTCTTC
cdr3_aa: CASSLLGEQETQFF

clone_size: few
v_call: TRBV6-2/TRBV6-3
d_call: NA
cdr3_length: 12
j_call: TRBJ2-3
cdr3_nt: TGTGCCAGCAGTTACTCAATGGAAACGCAGTATTTT
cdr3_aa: CASSYSMETQYF

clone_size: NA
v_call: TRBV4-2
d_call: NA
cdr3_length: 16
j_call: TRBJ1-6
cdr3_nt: TGTGCCAGCAGCCATTCGGAGTTAGGGCTAAATTCACCCCTCCACTTT
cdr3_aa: CASSHSELGLNSPLHF

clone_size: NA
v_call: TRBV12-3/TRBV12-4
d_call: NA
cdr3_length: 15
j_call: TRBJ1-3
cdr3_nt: TGTGCCAGCAGAGGGACGGCGAGCTCTGGAAACACCATATATTTT
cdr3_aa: CASRGTASSGNTIYF

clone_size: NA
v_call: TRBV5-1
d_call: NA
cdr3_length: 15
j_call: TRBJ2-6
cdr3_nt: TGCACCAGCAGCCACAGAATCTCTGGGGCCAACGTCCTGACTTTC
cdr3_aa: CTSSHRISGANVLTF

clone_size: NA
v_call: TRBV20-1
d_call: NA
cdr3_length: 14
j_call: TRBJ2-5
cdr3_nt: TGCAGTGCTAGACCCCCAGGGTTTGTGGCGACCCAGTACTTC
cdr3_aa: CSARPPGFVATQYF

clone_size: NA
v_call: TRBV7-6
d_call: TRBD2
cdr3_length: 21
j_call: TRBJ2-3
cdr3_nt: TGTGCCAGCAGCTTAGGTCTGTCTAGCGGGGACCTATTCTCTAGCACAGATACGCAGTATTTT
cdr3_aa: CASSLGLSSGDLFSSTDTQYF

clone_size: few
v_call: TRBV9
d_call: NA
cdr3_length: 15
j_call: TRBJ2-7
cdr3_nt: TGTGCCAGCAGCGTAGCCGATGGAAGCTCCTACGAGCAGTACTTC
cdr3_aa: CASSVADGSSYEQYF

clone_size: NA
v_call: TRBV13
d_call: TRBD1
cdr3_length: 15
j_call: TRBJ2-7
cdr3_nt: TGTGCCAGCAGCGCAGGGGGCTTTTCCTCCTACGAGCAGTACTTC
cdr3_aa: CASSAGGFSSYEQYF

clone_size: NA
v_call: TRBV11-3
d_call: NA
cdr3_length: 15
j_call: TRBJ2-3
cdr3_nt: TGTGCCAGCAGCTTTGACAGGCTGGGCACAGATACGCAGTATTTT
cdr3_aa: CASSFDRLGTDTQYF

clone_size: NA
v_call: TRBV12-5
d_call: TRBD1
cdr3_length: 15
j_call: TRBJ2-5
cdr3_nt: TGTGCTAGTGGTTCACCGGGACAGGGGGGAGAGACCCAGTACTTC
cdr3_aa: CASGSPGQGGETQYF

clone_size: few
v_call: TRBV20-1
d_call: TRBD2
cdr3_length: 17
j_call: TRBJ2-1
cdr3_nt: TGCAGTGCTAGGGGACTAGCGGGGGGCCACTCCTACAATGAGCAGTTCTTC
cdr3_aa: CSARGLAGGHSYNEQFF

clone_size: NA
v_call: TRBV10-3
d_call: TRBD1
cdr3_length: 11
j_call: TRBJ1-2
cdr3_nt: TGTGCCATCAGACAGGGGGGTGGCTACACCTTC
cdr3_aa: CAIRQGGGYTF

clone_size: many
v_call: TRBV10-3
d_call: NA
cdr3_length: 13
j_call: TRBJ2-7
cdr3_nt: TGTGCCATCAGTGAAGGTATTGGGGTCGAGCAGTACTTC
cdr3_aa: CAISEGIGVEQYF

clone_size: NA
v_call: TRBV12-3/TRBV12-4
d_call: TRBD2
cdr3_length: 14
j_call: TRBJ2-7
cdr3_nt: TGTGCCAGCAGCCAGGGACTAGCGAACTACGAGCAGTACTTC
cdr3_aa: CASSQGLANYEQYF

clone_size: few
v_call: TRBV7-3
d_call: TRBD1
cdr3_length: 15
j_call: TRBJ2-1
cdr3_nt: TGTGCCAGCAGCTTAACGGGGGGACAGGACAATGAGCAGTTCTTC
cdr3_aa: CASSLTGGQDNEQFF

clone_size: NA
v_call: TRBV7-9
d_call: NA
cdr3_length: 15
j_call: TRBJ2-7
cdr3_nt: TGTGCCAGCAGCGCCGCGACCGGGACCAAGGATGAGCAGTACTTC
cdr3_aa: CASSAATGTKDEQYF

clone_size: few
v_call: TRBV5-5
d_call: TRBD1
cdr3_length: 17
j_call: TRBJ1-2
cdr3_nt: TGTGCCAGCAGCTCCCGAAACACAGGGGACTACAACTATGGCTACACCTTC
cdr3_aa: CASSSRNTGDYNYGYTF

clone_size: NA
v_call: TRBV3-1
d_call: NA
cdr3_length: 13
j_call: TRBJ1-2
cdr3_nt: TGTGCCAGCAGCCGACCAGGGATTCGGGGCTACACCTTC
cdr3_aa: CASSRPGIRGYTF